The clone carrying this T cell receptor beta chain was recorded many times. TCRdb re-derived calls from the RT-PCR reads in MiXCR, one entry per CDR3 protein. The sample carries about 680,000 distinct CDR3 sequences, approximately 15% recorded once. The V gene's germline CDR1 is SGHRS and CDR2 YFSETQ. The V gene lost 0 bases and the J gene lost 3 bases, with 13 bases spanning the gap. This CDR3 region has 15 residues. J is TRBJ2-7 and V is TRBV5-1, with D maybe TRBD1 (6 bases). Sequenced sample: memory CD4+ T cells from blood. This TCR was recovered from a female donor in good health, serving as a healthy control. The CDR3 loop reads CASSLGQGSVYEQYF. The CDR3 coding sequence is TGCGCCAGCAGCTTGGGGCAGGGGAGCGTCTACGAGCAGTACTTC.